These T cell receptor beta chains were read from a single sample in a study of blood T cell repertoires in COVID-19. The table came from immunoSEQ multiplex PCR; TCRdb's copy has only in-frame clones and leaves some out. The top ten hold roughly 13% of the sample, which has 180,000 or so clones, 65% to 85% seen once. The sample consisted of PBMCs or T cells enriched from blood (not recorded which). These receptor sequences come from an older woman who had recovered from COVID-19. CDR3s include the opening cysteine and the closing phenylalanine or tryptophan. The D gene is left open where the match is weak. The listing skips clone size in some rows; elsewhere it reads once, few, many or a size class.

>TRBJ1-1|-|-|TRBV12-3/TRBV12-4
CASSFDSRTEAFF
TGTGCCAGCAGCTTTGACAGCCGCACTGAAGCTTTCTTT
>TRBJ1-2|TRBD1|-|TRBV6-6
CASSPPSSLHRQGGDGYTF
TGTGCCAGCAGTCCTCCTTCCTCTCTCCACCGACAGGGGGGGGATGGCTACACCTTC
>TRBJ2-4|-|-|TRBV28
CASSSTGSALKNIQYF
TGTGCCAGCAGTTCAACAGGGAGTGCCTTAAAAAACATTCAGTACTTC
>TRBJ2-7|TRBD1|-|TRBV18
CASSRDRTYEQYF
TGTGCCAGCTCGCGGGACAGGACCTACGAGCAGTACTTC
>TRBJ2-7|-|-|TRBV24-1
CATSGPSDYEQYF
TGTGCCACCAGCGGTCCTAGCGACTACGAGCAGTACTTC
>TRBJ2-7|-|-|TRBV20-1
CSARDGFDQYF
TGCAGTGCTAGAGACGGTTTCGATCAGTACTTC
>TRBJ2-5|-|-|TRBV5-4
CASSFGGQETQYF
TGTGCCAGCAGCTTCGGGGGCCAAGAGACCCAGTACTTC
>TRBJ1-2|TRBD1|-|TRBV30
CAWNPGQGGYGYTF
TGTGCCTGGAACCCGGGACAGGGGGGCTATGGCTACACCTTC
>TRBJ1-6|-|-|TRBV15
CATSRGGGVYNSPLHF
TGTGCCACCAGCAGAGGGGGAGGGGTGTATAATTCACCCCTCCACTTT
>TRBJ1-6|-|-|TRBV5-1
CASSVSGGDNSPLHF
TGCGCCAGCTCGGTTTCGGGAGGGGACAATTCACCCCTCCACTTT
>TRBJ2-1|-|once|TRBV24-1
CATSDLRAGKNNEQFF
TGTGCCACCAGTGATTTGAGGGCGGGCAAAAACAATGAGCAGTTCTTC
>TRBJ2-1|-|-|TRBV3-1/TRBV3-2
CASSPLGGEQFF
TGTGCCAGCAGCCCCCTCGGTGGTGAGCAGTTCTTC
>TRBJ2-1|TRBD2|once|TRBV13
CASSLMGWAPGPSGPHEQFF
TGTGCCAGCAGCCTGATGGGTTGGGCCCCGGGTCCTAGCGGGCCCCATGAGCAGTTCTTC
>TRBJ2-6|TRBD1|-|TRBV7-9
CASSSGTGGSGANVLTF
TGTGCCAGCAGCTCCGGGACAGGGGGCTCTGGGGCCAACGTCCTGACTTTC
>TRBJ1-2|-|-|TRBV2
CASSEYGGYTF
TGTGCCAGCAGTGAGTACGGTGGCTACACCTTC
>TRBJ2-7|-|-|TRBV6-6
CASSYDSFTLPYEQYF
TGTGCCAGCAGTTACGACTCCTTTACGTTGCCCTACGAGCAGTACTTC
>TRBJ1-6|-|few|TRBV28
CASSSRTGALHF
TGTGCCAGCAGTTCCCGGACGGGGGCCCTCCACTTT
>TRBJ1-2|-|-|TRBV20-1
CSAHPVSGYTF
TGCAGTGCTCACCCGGTTAGCGGCTACACCTTC
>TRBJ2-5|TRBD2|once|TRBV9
CASRTIGRECGDLKTQYF
TGTGCCAGCAGGACCATAGGGAGGGAATGTGGGGACTTAAAGACCCAGTACTTC
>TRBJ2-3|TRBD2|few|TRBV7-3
CASSSSGGTDTQYF
TGTGCCAGCAGCAGTAGCGGGGGGACAGATACGCAGTATTTT
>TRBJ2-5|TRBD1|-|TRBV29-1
CSVDSTGAGETQYF
TGCAGCGTTGATAGCACAGGGGCGGGCGAGACCCAGTACTTC
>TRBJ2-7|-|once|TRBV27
CASSPYRQLPGEQYF
TGTGCCAGCAGTCCCTATCGACAGCTCCCGGGCGAGCAGTACTTC
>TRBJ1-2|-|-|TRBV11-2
CASSLDGLAIYGYTF
TGTGCCAGCAGCTTAGATGGGCTTGCAATCTATGGCTACACCTTC
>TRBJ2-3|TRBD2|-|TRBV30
CALWTSGGANTQYF
TGTGCCCTCTGGACTAGCGGGGGGGCTAATACGCAGTATTTT
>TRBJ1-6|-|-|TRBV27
CASSFLTGGDSPLHF
TGTGCCAGCAGTTTCCTGACAGGTGGCGATTCACCCCTCCACTTT
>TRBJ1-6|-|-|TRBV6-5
CASSRLTGASPLHF
TGTGCCAGCAGCCGCCTCACGGGAGCCTCACCCCTCCACTTT
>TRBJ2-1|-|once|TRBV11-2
CASSLDWTSYNEQFF
TGTGCCAGCAGCTTAGATTGGACAAGTTACAATGAGCAGTTCTTC
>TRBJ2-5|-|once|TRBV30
CAWSVGVLAGEAQYF
TGTGCCTGGAGTGTCGGCGTTCTGGCTGGAGAGGCCCAGTACTTC
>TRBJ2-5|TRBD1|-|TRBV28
CASSLIGQGAETQYF
TGTGCCAGCAGTTTAATAGGACAGGGGGCCGAGACCCAGTACTTC
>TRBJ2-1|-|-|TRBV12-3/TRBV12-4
CASSLGGDEQFF
TGTGCCAGCAGTCTAGGCGGTGACGAGCAGTTCTTC
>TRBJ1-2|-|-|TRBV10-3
CAISAGGYRQGIYGYTF
TGTGCCATCAGTGCGGGTGGTTATCGTCAGGGGATCTATGGCTACACCTTC
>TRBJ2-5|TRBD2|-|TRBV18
CASSLSSGAAETQYF
TGTGCCAGCTCACTTTCTAGCGGGGCCGCGGAGACCCAGTACTTC
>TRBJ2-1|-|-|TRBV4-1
CASSQDLVRGLNEQFF
TGCGCCAGCAGCCAAGATCTTGTGCGGGGTCTCAATGAGCAGTTCTTC
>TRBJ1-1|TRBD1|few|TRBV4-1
CASSQGRQGDTEAFF
TGCGCCAGCAGCCAAGGAAGACAGGGGGACACTGAAGCTTTCTTT
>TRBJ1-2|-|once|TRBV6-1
CASSEFGTTYGYTF
TGTGCCAGCAGTGAGTTTGGGACAACGTATGGCTACACCTTC
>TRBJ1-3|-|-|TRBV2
CASEEGGLGNTIYF
TGTGCCAGCGAGGAGGGGGGGTTGGGAAACACCATATATTTT
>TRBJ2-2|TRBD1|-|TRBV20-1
CSASRQGFTGELFF
TGCAGTGCTAGTAGACAGGGTTTCACCGGGGAGCTGTTTTTT
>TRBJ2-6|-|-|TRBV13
CASSSPLGTGANVLTF
TGTGCCAGCAGCTCCCCCCTAGGCACTGGGGCCAACGTCCTGACTTTC
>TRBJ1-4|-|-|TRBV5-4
CASSPATNEKLFF
TGTGCCAGCAGCCCGGCAACTAATGAAAAACTGTTTTTT
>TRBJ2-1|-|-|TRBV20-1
CSASDVYGSSRVDEQFF
TGCAGTGCTAGTGACGTCTACGGGAGCAGTAGGGTCGATGAGCAGTTCTTC
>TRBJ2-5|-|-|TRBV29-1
CSVARYRREETQYF
TGCAGCGTTGCAAGGTACCGGCGGGAAGAGACCCAGTACTTC
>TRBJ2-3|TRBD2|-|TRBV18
CASSLGTSGTADTQYF
TGTGCCAGCTCACTAGGGACTAGCGGGACTGCAGATACGCAGTATTTT
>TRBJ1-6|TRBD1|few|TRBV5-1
CASSAGQDYNSPLHF
TGCGCCAGCAGCGCTGGACAGGATTATAATTCACCCCTCCACTTT
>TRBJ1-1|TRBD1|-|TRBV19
CASSPQGKRPNTEAFF
TGTGCCAGTAGCCCACAGGGGAAAAGGCCCAACACTGAAGCTTTCTTT
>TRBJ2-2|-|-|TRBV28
CASSLSGIAGELFF
TGTGCCAGCAGTTTATCAGGGATCGCCGGGGAGCTGTTTTTT
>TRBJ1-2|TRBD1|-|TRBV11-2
CASSSVPTGRLGYTF
TGTGCCAGCAGCTCCGTACCGACAGGGAGGCTTGGCTACACCTTC
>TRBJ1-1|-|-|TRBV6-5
CASSYSNGDWSTEAFF
TGTGCCAGCAGTTACTCGAATGGGGACTGGAGCACTGAAGCTTTCTTT
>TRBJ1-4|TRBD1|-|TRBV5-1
CASSPFLGRGHKEKLFF
TGCGCCAGCAGCCCGTTCTTGGGCAGGGGGCATAAGGAAAAACTGTTTTTT
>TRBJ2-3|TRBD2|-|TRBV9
CASSVASGGADTQYF
TGTGCCAGCAGCGTAGCTAGCGGGGGTGCAGATACGCAGTATTTT
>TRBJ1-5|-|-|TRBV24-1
CATSEPRVQPQHF
TGTGCCACCAGTGAGCCCAGGGTCCAGCCCCAGCATTTT
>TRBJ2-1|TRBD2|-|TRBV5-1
CASSLGTSGVNEQFF
TGCGCCAGCAGCTTGGGGACTAGCGGGGTCAATGAGCAGTTCTTC
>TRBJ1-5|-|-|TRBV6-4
CASSTPPPQGPNQPQHF
TGTGCCAGCAGTACACCCCCGCCGCAGGGTCCCAATCAGCCCCAGCATTTT
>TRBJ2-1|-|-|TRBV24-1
CATSDLLAFEQFF
TGTGCCACCAGTGATTTACTCGCCTTCGAGCAGTTCTTC
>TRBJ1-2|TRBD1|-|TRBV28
CASSSIEDRGDDYGYTF
TGTGCCAGCAGTTCTATAGAGGACAGGGGGGATGACTATGGCTACACCTTC
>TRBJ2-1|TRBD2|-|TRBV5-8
CASSFERGPYNEQFF
TGTGCCAGCAGCTTCGAGCGGGGACCCTACAATGAGCAGTTCTTC
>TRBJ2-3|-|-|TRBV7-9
CASTIQGGSTDTQYF
TGTGCCAGCACCATCCAGGGGGGTAGCACAGATACGCAGTATTTT